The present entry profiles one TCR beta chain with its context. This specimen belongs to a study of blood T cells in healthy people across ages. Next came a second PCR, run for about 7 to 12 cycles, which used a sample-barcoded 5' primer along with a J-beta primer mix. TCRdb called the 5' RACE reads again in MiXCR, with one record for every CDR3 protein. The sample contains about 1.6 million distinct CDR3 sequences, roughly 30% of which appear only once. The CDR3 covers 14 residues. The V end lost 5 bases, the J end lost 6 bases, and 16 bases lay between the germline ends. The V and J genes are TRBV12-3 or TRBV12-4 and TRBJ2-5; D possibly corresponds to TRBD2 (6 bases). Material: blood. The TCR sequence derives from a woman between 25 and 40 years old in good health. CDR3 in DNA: TGTGCCAGCAGTGGGGGGTTAGGGACGAAGACCCAGTACTTC. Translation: CASSGGLGTKTQYF.